This T cell receptor (beta chain) was captured by sequencing in a study of blood T cell repertoires in COVID-19. The germline V gene encodes CDR1 SGHNT and CDR2 YYREEE (reference sequence). Unmatched junction bases numbered 4, after V lost 4 bases and J lost 2 bases. The CDR3 runs to 16 residues. This table comes from immunoSEQ multiplex PCR, and its TCRdb copy is limited to in-frame clones, with some not included. Of approximately 100,000 clones listed, about 86% were seen once; the top ten hold roughly 2.7%. The sequencing sample was made of PBMCs or T cells enriched from blood (not recorded which). The clonotype was recovered from a woman between 45 and 60 years old who had recovered from COVID-19. This chain connects TRBV5-4 to TRBJ2-5, with TRBD2 matching 14 bases. In DNA form, the CDR3 reads TGTGCCAGCAGCCAAGGACTAGCGGGGGGACAAGAGACCCAGTACTTC. Protein: CASSQGLAGGQETQYF.